The 12 T cell receptor beta chains below come from one sample, sequenced in a study of blood T cell repertoires in COVID-19. TCRdb keeps only in-frame clones here, not all; method: immunoSEQ multiplex PCR. The data show 200,000 or so clones, approximately 84% seen once. Sequencing input: peripheral blood. The receptors were gathered from a human donor with acute or convalescent COVID-19. The donor label of this sample is uncertain.

This clone was detected a few times. The V call is TRBV11-2, the J call TRBJ1-2; 7 positions match TRBD1. The V and J ends lost 3 bases and 12 bases, in that order; junction bases with no gene match: 10. The CDR3 has 13 residues. Germline values: CDR1 SGHAT, CDR2 FQNNGV. CDR3 DNA: TGTGCCAGCAGCTTGACAGGTTCCAGGGGGAACACCTTC. It encodes CASSLTGSRGNTF.

This chain joins TRBV28 and TRBJ2-1; no clear D gene. Germline loops: CDR1 MDHEN, CDR2 SYDVKM. The CDR3 runs 13 residues. The V end lost 8 bases, the J end lost 5 bases, and 13 bases lay between the germline ends. The CDR3 is CASGLVADNEQFF. The CDR3 DNA follows: TGTGCCAGCGGGTTAGTCGCGGACAATGAGCAGTTCTTC.

The chain combines TRBV18 with TRBJ2-7; D unclear. Per the germline V gene, CDR1 is KGHSH and CDR2 is LQKENI. The CDR3 has 13 amino acids. Trimming left V 3 bases short and J 1 base short, with 7 bases between. CDR3 residues: CASSPAVSYEQYF. DNA of the CDR3: TGTGCCAGCTCACCGGCGGTTTCCTACGAGCAGTACTTC.

The chain recombines TRBV12-3 or TRBV12-4 with TRBJ1-5; a possible D gene is TRBD1 (6 bases). CDR3 length: 13 residues. Trimming cost V 5 bases and J 4 bases, with 9 bases left between them. The CDR3 here is CASSGQFNQPQHF. CDR3 coding DNA: TGTGCCAGCAGTGGACAGTTTAATCAGCCCCAGCATTTT.

V gene TRBV4-3 combines with J gene TRBJ2-7; weak D call: TRBD1 (6 bases). V dropped 2 bases and J dropped 5 bases, with 16 bases sitting between them. The length of the CDR3 is 15 residues. Germline V CDR1 and CDR2: LGHNA, YSLEER. The CDR3 sequence is CASSQTGNSRDEQYF. As DNA, the CDR3 is TGCGCCAGCAGCCAAACAGGGAATAGTAGGGACGAGCAGTACTTC.

This chain joins TRBV5-4 and TRBJ2-5; 12 bases match TRBD1. V was pared by 5 bases and J by 5 bases, with 16 bases of the junction left unmatched. Germline V gives CDR1 SGHNT, CDR2 YYREEE (reference sequence). This CDR3 spans 18 amino acids. DNA for the CDR3: TGTGCCAGCAGTTCCCGGCGTCCGGGACAGGGGGCAGGGGAGACCCAGTACTTC. Translating gives CASSSRRPGQGAGETQYF.

This chain uses TRBV9 with TRBJ2-2; 7 nucleotides agree with TRBD2. CDR3 size: 18 residues. V lost 1 base, J lost 1 base, and 10 bases stayed unmatched. CDR1 and CDR2 (germline): SGDLS, YYNGEE. CDR3: CASSVPASGSGNTGELFF. In nucleotides, the CDR3 is TGTGCCAGCAGCGTACCGGCTAGCGGTTCGGGGAACACCGGGGAGCTGTTTTTT. Combining the CDR3 with reference TRBV9 and TRBJ2-2 gives the whole variable domain DSGVTQTPKHLITATGQRVTLRCSPRSGDLSVYWYQQSLDQGLQFLIQYYNGEERAKGNILERFSAQQFPDLHSELNLSSLELGDSALYFCASSVPASGSGNTGELFFGEGSRLTVL.

The chain employs TRBV15 and TRBJ1-2; D gene unclear. The germline gives CDR1 LNHNV, CDR2 YYDKDF (reference sequence). CDR3 length equals 13 residues. The V end was cut by 0 bases, the J end by 4 bases, with 6 bases between. In nucleotides, the CDR3 is TGTGCCACCAGCAGAGATGGGCCCTATGGCTACACCTTC. Translation gives CATSRDGPYGYTF.

This clone was detected only once. This chain joins TRBV3-1 (or the pseudogene TRBV3-2) and TRBJ2-3; D possibly corresponds to TRBD2 (6 bases). The CDR3 sequence is 15 residues long. V lost 4 bases to trimming and J lost 6 bases, with 17 bases between them. Germline CDR1 is LGHDT and CDR2 is YNNKEL (reference sequence). CDR3 coding DNA: TGTGCCAGCAGCCTCCACTCGACTGGGGGGGATACGCAGTATTTT. Amino acids: CASSLHSTGGDTQYF.

The chain is built from TRBV9 and TRBJ2-1, with 7 nucleotides matching TRBD1. The V gene end was trimmed by 0 bases and the J gene end by 9 bases; junction bases not matched to a gene: 9. Looked up from germline, CDR1 is SGDLS and CDR2 is YYNGEE. The CDR3 runs to 15 residues. The CDR3 sequence is CASSVELGTASEQFF. The CDR3 DNA reads TGTGCCAGCAGCGTAGAGTTGGGGACAGCGAGTGAGCAGTTCTTC.

The genes are TRBV7-2 and TRBJ2-3; 10 nucleotides line up with TRBD1. This CDR3 is 17 amino acids long. The J segment lost 1 base and the V segment lost 6 bases, leaving 10 bases of the junction unmatched. Germline loops: CDR1 SGHTA, CDR2 FQGNSA. CDR3 sequence (DNA): TGTGCCAGCAGTCACCGGGACAGGGGATTGGGCACAGATACGCAGTATTTT. Translating gives CASSHRDRGLGTDTQYF.

The chain recombines TRBV2 with TRBJ2-3; 9 bases line up with TRBD2. J gave up 2 bases and V 7 bases, and 7 bases lay outside the gene matches. Per the germline V gene, CDR1 is SNHLY and CDR2 is FYNNEI. The CDR3 contains 15 residues. The CDR3 DNA sequence: TGTGCCAGCACCCGGACTAGCGTTAACACAGATACGCAGTATTTT. Amino acid sequence: CASTRTSVNTDTQYF. Supplemented by reference TRBV2 and TRBJ2-3, the full variable domain reads EPEVTQTPSHQVTQMGQEVILRCVPISNHLYFYWYRQILGQKVEFLVSFYNNEISEKSEIFDDQFSVERPDGSNFTLKIRSTKLEDSAMYFCASTRTSVNTDTQYFGPGTRLTVL.